These T cell receptor beta chains were read from a single sample in a study of regulatory T cells in long-lasting Graves disease. In TCRdb, the multiplex PCR reads were re-called with MiXCR into one record per CDR3 protein. Here the sample spans about 340,000 distinct CDR3 sequences, less than 20% being singletons. This specimen was peripheral blood mononuclear cells (PBMCs), taken when the disease was refractory, from a patient treated with antithyroid drugs. These receptors all come from a female donor with Graves disease. CDR3s include the opening cysteine and the closing phenylalanine or tryptophan. The order of the fields is V gene, CDR3 protein.

TRBV2 CASSELDMEIGKLFF
TRBV11-3 CASSLSFRETDTQYF
TRBV7-2 CASSLGGLAGRSYEQYF
TRBV18 CASSGGLGHQETQYF
TRBV25-1 CASRTGGGYTF
TRBV12-5 CASGLPQENGYTF
TRBV6-2/TRBV6-3 CASSPLAGGFTGELFF
TRBV5-1 CASSPGGRYGYTF
TRBV4-1 CASSPSGVRYEQYF
TRBV7-9 CASSPSPGQVSEAFF
TRBV3-1 CASSQGGQNTEAFF
TRBV27 CASSPAYGELFF
TRBV6-1 CASSAGQAFSNQPQHF
TRBV11-2 CASSLGGRQETQYF
TRBV19 CASSVSLDGQETQYF
TRBV29-1 CSVDLLADQAFF
TRBV6-1 CASSPGAYGYTF
TRBV28 CASRRGTTRIYNSPLHF
TRBV7-9 CASSAEGEAFF
TRBV12-3/TRBV12-4 CASQYQSNTGERFF
TRBV7-2 CASSLVSTGANQPQHF